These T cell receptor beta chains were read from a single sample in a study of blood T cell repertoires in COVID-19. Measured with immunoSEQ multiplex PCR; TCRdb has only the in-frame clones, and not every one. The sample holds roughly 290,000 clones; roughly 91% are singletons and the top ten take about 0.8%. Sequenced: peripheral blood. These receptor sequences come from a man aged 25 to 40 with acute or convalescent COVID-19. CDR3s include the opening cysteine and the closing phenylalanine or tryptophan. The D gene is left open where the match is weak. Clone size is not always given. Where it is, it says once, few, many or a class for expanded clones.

CASSPRTGNYGYTF	TGTGCCAGCAGTCCGAGGACAGGGAACTATGGCTACACCTTC	14	TRBV6-5	TRBJ1-2	-	TRBD1
CASEVTTGREQYF	TGTGCCAGCGAGGTTACTACAGGACGCGAGCAGTACTTC	13	TRBV2	TRBJ2-7	-	-
CASSPGLAENNEQFF	TGTGCCAGCAGCCCCGGACTAGCGGAAAACAATGAGCAGTTCTTC	15	TRBV7-2	TRBJ2-1	-	TRBD2
CASSPGTSGSYEQYF	TGTGCCAGCAGCCCGGGGACTAGCGGGAGTTACGAGCAGTACTTC	15	TRBV9	TRBJ2-7	-	TRBD2
CATSYRAGGSGELFF	TGTGCCACCAGCTACCGAGCGGGAGGGTCCGGGGAGCTGTTTTTT	15	TRBV15	TRBJ2-2	-	TRBD2
CASSQMVVSYNSPLHF	TGTGCCAGCAGCCAGATGGTAGTCTCCTATAATTCACCCCTCCACTTT	16	TRBV3-1/TRBV3-2	TRBJ1-6	-	-
CASSISTGVQPQHF	TGTGCCAGTAGTATATCGACAGGGGTTCAGCCCCAGCATTTT	14	TRBV19	TRBJ1-5	-	TRBD1
CASSQDTGVDQPQHF	TGTGCCAGCAGCCAGGATACAGGGGTGGATCAGCCCCAGCATTTT	15	TRBV3-1/TRBV3-2	TRBJ1-5	-	TRBD1
CASRGMGASHAEGYGYTF	TGTGCCAGCAGGGGAATGGGGGCCTCCCACGCAGAGGGCTATGGCTACACCTTC	18	TRBV28	TRBJ1-2	once	-
CASRRTGFEQYF	TGTGCCAGCAGAAGGACAGGGTTCGAGCAGTACTTC	12	TRBV28	TRBJ2-7	-	TRBD1
CASSLSGLTGELFF	TGTGCCAGCAGCTTATCAGGGTTAACCGGGGAGCTGTTTTTT	14	TRBV5-6	TRBJ2-2	-	-
CASSQDLRGRFSYEQYF	TGCGCCAGCAGCCAAGATTTGAGGGGGCGGTTCTCCTACGAGCAGTACTTC	17	TRBV4-1	TRBJ2-7	-	TRBD1
CASRRGQESYEQYF	TGTGCCAGCCGGCGGGGGCAGGAATCCTACGAGCAGTACTTC	14	TRBV6-5	TRBJ2-7	-	-
CASSFAGITGETQYF	TGTGCCAGCAGTTTTGCGGGAATTACCGGAGAGACCCAGTACTTC	15	TRBV28	TRBJ2-5	once	-
CASSARDRATEAFF	TGTGCCAGCAGCGCCAGGGACAGGGCGACTGAAGCTTTCTTT	14	TRBV27	TRBJ1-1	few	TRBD1